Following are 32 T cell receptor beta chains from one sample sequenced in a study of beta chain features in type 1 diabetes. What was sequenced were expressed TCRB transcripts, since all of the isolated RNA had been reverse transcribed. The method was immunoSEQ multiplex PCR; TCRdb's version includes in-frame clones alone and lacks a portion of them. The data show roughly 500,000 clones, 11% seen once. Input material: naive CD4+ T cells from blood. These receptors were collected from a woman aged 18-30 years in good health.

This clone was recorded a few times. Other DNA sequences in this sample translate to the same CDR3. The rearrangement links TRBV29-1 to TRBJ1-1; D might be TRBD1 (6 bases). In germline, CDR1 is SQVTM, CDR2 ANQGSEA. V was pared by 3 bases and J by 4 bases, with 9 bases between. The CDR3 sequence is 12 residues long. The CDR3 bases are TGCAGCGTTGACAGGGGCGGCACTGAAGCTTTCTTT. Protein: CSVDRGGTEAFF.

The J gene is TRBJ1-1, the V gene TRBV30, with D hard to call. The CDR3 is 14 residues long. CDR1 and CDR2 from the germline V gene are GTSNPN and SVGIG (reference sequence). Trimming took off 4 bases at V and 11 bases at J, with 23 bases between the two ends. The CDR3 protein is CAWIPLQAFRRAFF. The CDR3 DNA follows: TGTGCCTGGATTCCCCTGCAGGCCTTTCGACGGGCTTTCTTT.

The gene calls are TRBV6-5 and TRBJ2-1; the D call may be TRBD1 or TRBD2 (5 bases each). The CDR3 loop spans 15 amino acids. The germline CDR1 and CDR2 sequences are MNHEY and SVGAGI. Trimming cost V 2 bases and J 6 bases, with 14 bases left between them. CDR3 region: CASSYVGDRLNEQFF. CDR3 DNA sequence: TGTGCCAGCAGTTACGTGGGGGACCGACTCAATGAGCAGTTCTTC.

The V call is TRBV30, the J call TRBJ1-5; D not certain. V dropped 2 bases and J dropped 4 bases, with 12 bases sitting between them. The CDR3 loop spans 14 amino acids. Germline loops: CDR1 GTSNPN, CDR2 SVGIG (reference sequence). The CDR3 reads CAWSRPKENQPQHF. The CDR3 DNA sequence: TGTGCCTGGAGTCGGCCGAAAGAGAATCAGCCCCAGCATTTT. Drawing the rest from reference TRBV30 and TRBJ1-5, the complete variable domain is SQTIHQWPATLVQPVGSPLSLECTVEGTSNPNLYWYRQAAGRGLQLLFYSVGIGQISSEVPQNLSASRPQDRQFILSSKKLLLSDSGFYLCAWSRPKENQPQHFGDGTRLSIL.

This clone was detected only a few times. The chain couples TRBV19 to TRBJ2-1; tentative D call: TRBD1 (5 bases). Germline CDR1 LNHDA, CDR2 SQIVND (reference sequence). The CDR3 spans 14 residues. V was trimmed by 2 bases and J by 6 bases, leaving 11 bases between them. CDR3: CASSIRSGRNEQFF. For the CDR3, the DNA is TGTGCCAGTAGTATACGTTCAGGGCGCAATGAGCAGTTCTTC.

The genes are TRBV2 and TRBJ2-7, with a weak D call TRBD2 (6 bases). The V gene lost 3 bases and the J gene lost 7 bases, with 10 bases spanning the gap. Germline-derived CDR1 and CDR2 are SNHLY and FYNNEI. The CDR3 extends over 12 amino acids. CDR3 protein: CASSDSAGEQYV. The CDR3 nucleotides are TGTGCCAGCAGTGACTCCGCGGGAGAGCAGTACGTC.

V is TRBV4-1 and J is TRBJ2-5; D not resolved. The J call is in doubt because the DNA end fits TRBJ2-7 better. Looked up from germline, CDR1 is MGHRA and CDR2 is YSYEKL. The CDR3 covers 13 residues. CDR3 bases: TGCGCCAGCAGCCAAGACAACTTGTACGAGCAGTACTTC. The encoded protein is CASSQDNLYEQYF.

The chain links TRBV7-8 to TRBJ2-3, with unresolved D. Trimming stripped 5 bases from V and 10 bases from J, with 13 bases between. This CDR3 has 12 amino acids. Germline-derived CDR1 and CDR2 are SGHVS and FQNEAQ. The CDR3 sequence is CASSLSRNAQYF. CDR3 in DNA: TGTGCCAGCAGCCTCAGCCGTAATGCGCAGTATTTT.

The CDR3 spells CASSPIAGVNTGELFF. CDR3 coding DNA: TGTGCCAGCAGCCCGATAGCGGGAGTGAACACCGGGGAGCTGTTTTTT. This chain joins TRBV7-2 and TRBJ2-2, with TRBD2 matching 9 bases. CDR1 is SGHTA, CDR2 FQGNSA, per germline. V dropped 5 bases and J dropped 1; count of bases not matched to a gene: 5. The CDR3 is 16 residues long.

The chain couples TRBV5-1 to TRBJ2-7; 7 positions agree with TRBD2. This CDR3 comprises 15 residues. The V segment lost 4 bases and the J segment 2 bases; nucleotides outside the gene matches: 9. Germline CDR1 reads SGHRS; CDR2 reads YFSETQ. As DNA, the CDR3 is TGCGCCAGCAGCAGCGGGACGCCCATAGCCTACGAGCAGTACTTC. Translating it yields CASSSGTPIAYEQYF. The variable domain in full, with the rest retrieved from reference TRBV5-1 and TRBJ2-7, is KAGVTQTPRYLIKTRGQQVTLSCSPISGHRSVSWYQQTPGQGLQFLFEYFSETQRNKGNFPGRFSGRQFSNSRSEMNVSTLELGDSALYLCASSSGTPIAYEQYFGPGTRLTVT.

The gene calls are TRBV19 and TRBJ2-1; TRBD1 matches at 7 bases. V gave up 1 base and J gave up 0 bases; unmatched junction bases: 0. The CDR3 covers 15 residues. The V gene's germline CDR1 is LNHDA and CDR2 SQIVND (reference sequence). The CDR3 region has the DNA TGTGCCAGTAGTATAGGGGACAGCTCCTACAATGAGCAGTTCTTC. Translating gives CASSIGDSSYNEQFF.

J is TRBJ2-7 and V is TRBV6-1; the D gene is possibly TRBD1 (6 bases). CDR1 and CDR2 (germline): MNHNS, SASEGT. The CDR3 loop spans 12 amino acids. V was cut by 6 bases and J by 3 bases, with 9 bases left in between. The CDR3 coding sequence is TGTGCCAGCAGGGACAGATTCTACGAGCAGTACGTC. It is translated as CASRDRFYEQYV.

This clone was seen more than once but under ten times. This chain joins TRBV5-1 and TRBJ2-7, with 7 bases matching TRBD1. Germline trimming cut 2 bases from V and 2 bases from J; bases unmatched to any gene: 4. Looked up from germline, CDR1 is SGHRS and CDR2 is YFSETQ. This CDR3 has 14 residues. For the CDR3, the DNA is TGCGCCAGCAGCTTAACAGGGGATACCTACGAGCAGTACGTC. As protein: CASSLTGDTYEQYV.

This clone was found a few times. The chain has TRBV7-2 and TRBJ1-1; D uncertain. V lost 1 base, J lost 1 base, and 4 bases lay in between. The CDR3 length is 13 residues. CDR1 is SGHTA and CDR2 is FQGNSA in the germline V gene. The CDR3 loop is CASSLERNTEAFF. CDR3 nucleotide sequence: TGTGCCAGCAGCTTAGAGAGGAACACTGAAGCTTTCTTT.

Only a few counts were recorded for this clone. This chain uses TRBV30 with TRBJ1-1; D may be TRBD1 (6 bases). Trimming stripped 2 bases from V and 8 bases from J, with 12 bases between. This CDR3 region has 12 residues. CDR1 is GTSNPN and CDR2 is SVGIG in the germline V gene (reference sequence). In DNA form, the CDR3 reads TGTGCCTGGAGTCCCCAGGGGTGGGAAGCTTTCTTT. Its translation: CAWSPQGWEAFF.

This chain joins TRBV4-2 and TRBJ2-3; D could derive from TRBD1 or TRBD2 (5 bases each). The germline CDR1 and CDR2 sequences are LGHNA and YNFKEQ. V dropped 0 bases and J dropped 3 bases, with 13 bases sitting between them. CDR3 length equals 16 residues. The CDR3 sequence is CASSQDTGKGTDTQYF. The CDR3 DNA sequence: TGTGCCAGCAGCCAAGATACCGGGAAGGGGACAGATACGCAGTATTTT.

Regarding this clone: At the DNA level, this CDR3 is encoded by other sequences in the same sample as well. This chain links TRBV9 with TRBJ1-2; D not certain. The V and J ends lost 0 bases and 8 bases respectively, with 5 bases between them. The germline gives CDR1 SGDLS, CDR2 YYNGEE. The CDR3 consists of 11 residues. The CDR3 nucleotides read TGTGCCAGCAGCGTAGGGTACGGCTACACCTTC. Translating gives CASSVGYGYTF.

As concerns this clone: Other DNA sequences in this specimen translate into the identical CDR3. The CDR3 loop reads CASSESGDTQYF. In nucleotides, the CDR3 is TGTGCCAGCAGTGAATCCGGGGATACGCAGTATTTT. The J gene is TRBJ2-3, the V gene TRBV25-1, with D uncertain. The length of the CDR3 is 12 residues. The germline CDR1 and CDR2 sequences are MGHDK and SYGVNS. Trimming cost V 1 base and J 6 bases, with 5 bases left between them.

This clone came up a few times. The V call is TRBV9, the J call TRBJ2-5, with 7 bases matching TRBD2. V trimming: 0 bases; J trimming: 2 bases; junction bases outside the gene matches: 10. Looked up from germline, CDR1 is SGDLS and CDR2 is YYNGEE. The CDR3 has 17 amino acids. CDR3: CASSVGSASGVQETQYF. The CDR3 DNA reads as TGTGCCAGCAGCGTAGGTTCGGCTAGCGGAGTACAAGAGACCCAGTACTTC.

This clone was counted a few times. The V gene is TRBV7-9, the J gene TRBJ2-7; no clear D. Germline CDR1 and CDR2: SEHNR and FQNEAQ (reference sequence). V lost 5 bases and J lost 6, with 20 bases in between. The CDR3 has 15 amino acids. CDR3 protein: CASSVSASVNPEQYF. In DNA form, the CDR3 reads TGTGCCAGCAGCGTCAGCGCTAGTGTTAACCCCGAGCAGTACTTC.

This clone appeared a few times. CDR3 region: CASSLGLAGASTDTQYF. CDR3 nucleotide sequence: TGTGCCAGCAGCTTAGGACTAGCGGGGGCCTCCACAGATACGCAGTATTTT. The gene calls are TRBV7-9 and TRBJ2-3; the match to TRBD2 covers 12 bases. Trimming removed 1 base from V and 2 bases from J; junction bases left unmatched: 4. Per germline, CDR1 SEHNR and CDR2 FQNEAQ (reference sequence). The CDR3 runs 17 residues.

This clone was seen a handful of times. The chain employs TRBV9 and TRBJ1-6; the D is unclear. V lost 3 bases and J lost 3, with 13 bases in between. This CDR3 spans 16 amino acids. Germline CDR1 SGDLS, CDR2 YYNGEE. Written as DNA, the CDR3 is TGTGCCAGCAGCGAGGGCACCATCAGCTATAATTCACCCCTCCACTTT. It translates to CASSEGTISYNSPLHF.

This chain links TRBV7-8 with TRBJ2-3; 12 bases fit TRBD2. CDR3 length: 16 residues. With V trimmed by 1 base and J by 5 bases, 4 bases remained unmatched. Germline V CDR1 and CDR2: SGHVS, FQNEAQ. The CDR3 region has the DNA TGTGCCAGCAGCTTAGGGACTAGCGGGATGGGAGATACGCAGTATTTT. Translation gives CASSLGTSGMGDTQYF.

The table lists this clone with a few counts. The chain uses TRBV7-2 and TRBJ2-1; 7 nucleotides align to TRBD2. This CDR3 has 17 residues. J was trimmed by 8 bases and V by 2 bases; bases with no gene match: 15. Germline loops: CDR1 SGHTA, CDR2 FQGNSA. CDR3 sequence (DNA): TGTGCCAGCAGCTTATTTCGGTGGCGGGAGAGGGGCTATGAGCAGTTCTTC. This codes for CASSLFRWRERGYEQFF.

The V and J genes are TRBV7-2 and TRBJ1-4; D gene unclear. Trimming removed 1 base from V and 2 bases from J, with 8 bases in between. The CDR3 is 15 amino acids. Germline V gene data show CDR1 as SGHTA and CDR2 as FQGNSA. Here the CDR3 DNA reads TGTGCCAGCAGCTTAGGGGGATCGACTAATGAAAAACTGTTTTTT. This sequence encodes CASSLGGSTNEKLFF. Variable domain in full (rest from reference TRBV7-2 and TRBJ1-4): GAGVSQSPSNKVTEKGKDVELRCDPISGHTALYWYRQSLGQGLEFLIYFQGNSAPDKSGLPSDRFSAERTGGSVSTLTIQRTQQEDSAVYLCASSLGGSTNEKLFFGSGTQLSVL.

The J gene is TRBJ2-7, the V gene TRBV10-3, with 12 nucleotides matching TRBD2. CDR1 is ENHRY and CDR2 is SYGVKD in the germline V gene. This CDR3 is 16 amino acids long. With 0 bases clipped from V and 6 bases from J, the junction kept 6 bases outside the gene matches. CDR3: CAISESLAGGPGEQYF. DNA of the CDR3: TGTGCCATCAGTGAGTCCCTAGCGGGAGGGCCGGGCGAGCAGTACTTC.

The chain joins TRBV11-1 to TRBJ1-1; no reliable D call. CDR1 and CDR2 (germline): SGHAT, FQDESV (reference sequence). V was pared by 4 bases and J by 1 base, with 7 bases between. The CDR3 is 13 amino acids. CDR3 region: CASSSVPNTEAFF. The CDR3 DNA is TGTGCCAGCAGCTCCGTCCCGAACACTGAAGCTTTCTTT.

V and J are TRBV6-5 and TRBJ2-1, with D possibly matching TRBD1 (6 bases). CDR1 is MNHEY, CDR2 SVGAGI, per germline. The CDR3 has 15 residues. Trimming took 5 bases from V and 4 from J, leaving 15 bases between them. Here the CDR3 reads CASSRTGSGYNEQFF. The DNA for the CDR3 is TGTGCCAGCAGTCGAACAGGGTCGGGTTACAATGAGCAGTTCTTC.

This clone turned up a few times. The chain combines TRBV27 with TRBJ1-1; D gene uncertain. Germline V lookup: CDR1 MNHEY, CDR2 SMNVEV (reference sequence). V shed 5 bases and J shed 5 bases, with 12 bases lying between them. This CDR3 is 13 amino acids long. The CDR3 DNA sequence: TGTGCCAGCAGTCTGGGGATTTGGACTGAAGCTTTCTTT. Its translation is CASSLGIWTEAFF.

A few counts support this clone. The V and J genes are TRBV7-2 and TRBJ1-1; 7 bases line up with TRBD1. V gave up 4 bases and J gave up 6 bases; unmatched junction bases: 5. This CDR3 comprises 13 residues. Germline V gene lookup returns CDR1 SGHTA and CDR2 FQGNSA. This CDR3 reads CASSSGQLAEAFF. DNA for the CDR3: TGTGCCAGCAGCTCGGGACAGCTAGCTGAAGCTTTCTTT. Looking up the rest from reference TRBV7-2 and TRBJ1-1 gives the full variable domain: GAGVSQSPSNKVTEKGKDVELRCDPISGHTALYWYRQSLGQGLEFLIYFQGNSAPDKSGLPSDRFSAERTGGSVSTLTIQRTQQEDSAVYLCASSSGQLAEAFFGQGTRLTVV.

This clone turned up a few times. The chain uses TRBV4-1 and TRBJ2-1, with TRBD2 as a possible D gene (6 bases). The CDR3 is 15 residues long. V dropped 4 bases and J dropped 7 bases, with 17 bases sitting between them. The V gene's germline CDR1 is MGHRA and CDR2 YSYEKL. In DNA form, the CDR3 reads TGCGCCAGCAGCCTTACTAGCTCAGGGCAAAATGAGCAGTTCTTC. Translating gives CASSLTSSGQNEQFF.

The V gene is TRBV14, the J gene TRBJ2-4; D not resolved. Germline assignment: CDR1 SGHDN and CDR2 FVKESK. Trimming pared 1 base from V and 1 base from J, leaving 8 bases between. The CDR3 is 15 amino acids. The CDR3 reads CASSQVGWAKNIQYF. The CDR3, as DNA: TGTGCCAGCAGCCAAGTAGGATGGGCCAAAAACATTCAGTACTTC.